One and the same sample provided the 17 T cell receptor beta chains below, sequenced in a study of CD8 T cells in Susac syndrome. Random-hexamer reverse transcription was applied to about 0.45 to 1 ug RNA. TCRdb re-derived calls from the immunoSEQ multiplex PCR reads in MiXCR, one entry per CDR3 protein. Seen here are 130,000 to 150,000 distinct CDR3 sequences, 85% to 95% observed once, and the top ten hold approximately 0.25%. The sample taken for sequencing was CD8+ T cells from PBMCs. The receptors come from a human donor in good health.

This chain uses TRBV27 with TRBJ2-3; 7 bases are a match to TRBD1. The germline V gene has CDR1 MNHEY and CDR2 SMNVEV (reference sequence). The CDR3 totals 15 residues. The V gene end was trimmed by 6 bases and the J gene end by 6 bases; junction bases not matched to a gene: 12. As DNA, the CDR3 is TGTGCCAGCAGCCTTGACAGGGCGACTACGGATACGCAGTATTTT. It specifies CASSLDRATTDTQYF.

This clonotype turned up a few times. This chain's CDR3 is CSVEEGAPEQFF. In DNA, the CDR3 is TGCAGCGTTGAGGAAGGGGCCCCTGAGCAGTTCTTC. The chain combines TRBV29-1 with TRBJ2-1; tentative D call: TRBD1 (5 bases). The CDR3 runs 12 residues. CDR1 SQVTM and CDR2 ANQGSEA come from the germline V gene. Trimming took 3 bases from V and 9 from J, leaving 12 bases between them.

This chain connects TRBV9 to TRBJ2-1, with D possibly being TRBD2 (5 bases). This CDR3 is 15 amino acids long. Trimming cost V 3 bases and J 1 base, with 11 bases left between them. Looked up from germline, CDR1 is SGDLS and CDR2 is YYNGEE. CDR3 sequence (DNA): TGTGCCAGCAGCGGCAGCGGTGGGTCCTACAATGAGCAGTTCTTC. Protein product: CASSGSGGSYNEQFF.

In this sample, this clonotype turned up once. This chain joins TRBV29-1 and TRBJ2-7; TRBD1 might be the D (6 bases). The V and J ends lost 5 bases and 4 bases respectively, with 9 bases between them. This CDR3 comprises 11 residues. Germline assignment: CDR1 SQVTM and CDR2 ANQGSEA. The CDR3 nucleotides are TGCAGCGTTAGTACAGGGTACGAGCAGTACTTC. Encoded protein: CSVSTGYEQYF.

The rearrangement links TRBV29-1 to TRBJ2-1, with 7 nucleotides matching TRBD2. The CDR3 is 14 residues long. V was pared by 7 bases and J by 1 base, with 7 bases of the junction left unmatched. Germline V gene data show CDR1 as SQVTM and CDR2 as ANQGSEA. CDR3: CSAPGTISYNEQFF. The CDR3 DNA reads as TGCAGCGCACCCGGGACTATTTCCTACAATGAGCAGTTCTTC.

The chain has TRBV27 and TRBJ2-4; D may be TRBD2 (5 bases). Germline lookup yields CDR1 MNHEY and CDR2 SMNVEV (reference sequence). V lost 0 bases to trimming and J lost 0 bases, with 9 bases between them. This CDR3 spans 16 amino acids. The CDR3 coding sequence is TGTGCCAGCAGTTTATCCCGGGATGTAGCCAAAAACATTCAGTACTTC. It encodes CASSLSRDVAKNIQYF.

The gene calls are TRBV28 and TRBJ1-1; D gene ambiguous. The CDR3 is 14 amino acids. CDR1 and CDR2 (germline): MDHEN, SYDVKM. Trimming left V 2 bases short and J 6 bases short, with 13 bases between. The CDR3 DNA is TGTGCCAGCAGTTTACAGGCCTTGGAATCTGAAGCTTTCTTT. It codes for CASSLQALESEAFF.

This chain links TRBV27 with TRBJ2-1; D remains ambiguous. Per germline, CDR1 MNHEY and CDR2 SMNVEV (reference sequence). The CDR3 extends over 10 amino acids. Trimming pared 4 bases from V and 10 bases from J, leaving 5 bases between. CDR3 loop: CASSWPEQFF. Here the CDR3 DNA reads TGTGCCAGCAGTTGGCCGGAGCAGTTCTTC.

This chain connects TRBV7-2 to TRBJ2-7; 11 positions match TRBD2. The germline V gene encodes CDR1 SGHTA and CDR2 FQGNSA. The CDR3 has 16 residues. After removal of 0 bases from V and 2 bases from J, the junction contained 3 bases not matched to a gene. The CDR3 reads CASSLAWTSGPYEQYF. As DNA, the CDR3 is TGTGCCAGCAGCTTAGCTTGGACTAGCGGGCCCTACGAGCAGTACTTC.

The chain couples TRBV15 to TRBJ1-1; D perhaps matches TRBD1 (6 bases). With 0 bases removed from V and 3 bases from J, the gap between germline ends came to 14 bases. Looked up from germline, CDR1 is LNHNV and CDR2 is YYDKDF (reference sequence). This CDR3 comprises 16 residues. Here the CDR3 reads CATSRDWAGEDTEAFF. The CDR3 DNA is TGTGCCACCAGCAGAGATTGGGCAGGGGAGGACACTGAAGCTTTCTTT.

The rearrangement links TRBV4-3 to TRBJ2-5, with 8 bases lining up with TRBD2. Germline trimming cut 0 bases from V and 5 bases from J; bases unmatched to any gene: 5. Germline V gives CDR1 LGHNA, CDR2 YSLEER. The CDR3 extends over 15 amino acids. CDR3 sequence (DNA): TGCGCCAGCAGCCAAGATGCGGGAGGTCGGGAGACCCAGTACTTC. Translating it yields CASSQDAGGRETQYF.

The chain joins TRBV29-1 to TRBJ1-2, with D perhaps TRBD1 (5 bases). The CDR3 spans 11 residues. The germline V gene encodes CDR1 SQVTM and CDR2 ANQGSEA. The chain's CDR3 is CTLGTQEGYTF. In nucleotides, the CDR3 is TGCACCCTTGGGACCCAAGAAGGCTACACCTTC.

This clonotype is a singleton in its sample. The rearrangement joins TRBV13 to TRBJ1-4; a possible D gene is TRBD1 (6 bases). V was trimmed by 5 bases and J by 4 bases, leaving 14 bases between them. This CDR3 contains 15 residues. From germline, CDR1 is PRHDT and CDR2 FYEKMQ (reference sequence). The CDR3 is CASSLRTVNNEKLFF. CDR3 nucleotides: TGTGCCAGCAGCCTCAGGACAGTCAATAATGAAAAACTGTTTTTT.

The chain carries TRBV5-6 and TRBJ1-5, with 8 nucleotides matching TRBD1. V trimming: 0 bases; J trimming: 6 bases; junction bases outside the gene matches: 2. The CDR3 has 14 residues. Germline V gives CDR1 SGHDT, CDR2 YYEEEE. The CDR3 region has the DNA TGTGCCAGCAGCTTGGCAGGGGGCGGTCAGCCCCAGCATTTT. Translating gives CASSLAGGGQPQHF. The full variable domain, rest sourced from reference TRBV5-6 and TRBJ1-5, is DAGVTQSPTHLIKTRGQQVTLRCSPKSGHDTVSWYQQALGQGPQFIFQYYEEEERQRGNFPDRFSGHQFPNYSSELNVNALLLGDSALYLCASSLAGGGQPQHFGDGTRLSIL.

Only one count was recorded for this clonotype. The chain uses TRBV7-8 and TRBJ2-1; 9 positions match TRBD2. Trimming cost V 1 base and J 8 bases; bases outside gene matches: 6. CDR3 length: 15 residues. Germline lookup yields CDR1 SGHVS and CDR2 FQNEAQ. The CDR3 protein is CASSLEPAGGDEQFF. The CDR3 DNA follows: TGTGCCAGCAGCTTAGAACCAGCGGGAGGCGATGAGCAGTTCTTC.

The rearrangement links TRBV4-3 to TRBJ2-3; D might be TRBD1 (6 bases). Germline V gene sequence: CDR1 LGHNA, CDR2 YSLEER. The CDR3 consists of 14 residues. V shed 1 base and J shed 4 bases, with 9 bases lying between them. For the CDR3, the DNA is TGCGCCAGCAGCCAAGGCAGGGGAGCAGATACGCAGTATTTT. It translates to CASSQGRGADTQYF.

The chain carries TRBV4-2 and TRBJ2-5; 8 bases match TRBD2. Germline lookup yields CDR1 LGHNA and CDR2 YNFKEQ. The CDR3 runs to 16 residues. The V gene end was trimmed by 1 base and the J gene end by 2 bases; junction bases not matched to a gene: 6. The CDR3 nucleotides read TGTGCCAGCAGCCAAGTGGTAGCGGGGCTACAAGAGACCCAGTACTTC. Translated: CASSQVVAGLQETQYF.